This TCR beta chain was sequenced in a study of T cell responses to AZD1222 COVID-19 vaccine. Findings of the study overall: AZD1222 recipients seropositive at baseline numbered only six or seven. The study sampled repertoires only after the peak T cell response. Receipt of two AZD1222 doses was followed by a rise in Spike-specific TCR breadth and depth.

A remark on this clone: The antigen is not known.

Sequencing used immunoSEQ multiplex PCR; TCRdb keeps in-frame clones, though not all of them. The profile shows 150,000 or so clones, roughly 90% of them singletons. With 3 bases clipped from V and 4 bases from J, the junction kept 6 bases outside the gene matches. This CDR3 has 15 amino acids. Per the germline V gene, CDR1 is LGHNA and CDR2 is YSLEER. The sequencing used peripheral blood, collected on day 0 of AZD1222 vaccination. The receptor's source is an adult in good health. The rearrangement links TRBV4-3 to TRBJ1-1, with 9 nucleotides matching TRBD1. The CDR3 region has the DNA TGCGCCAGCAGCCAGGTGGACAGGGGACTCACTGAAGCTTTCTTT. It specifies CASSQVDRGLTEAFF.